This T cell receptor beta chain was found in a study of shared clonotypes between healthy human individuals. V gave up 3 bases and J gave up 6 bases; unmatched junction bases: 3. Looked up from germline, CDR1 is SGHTA and CDR2 is FQGTGA. There are 15 residues in the CDR3. The method was immunoSEQ multiplex PCR; TCRdb's version includes in-frame clones alone and lacks a portion of them. The sample shows 1,500,000 or so clones, 98% of them seen only once. Study-wide findings and caveats: Some naive CD4 clonotypes, around 5%, turned up in common across several donors.

With respect to this clone: Its antigen is not known.

The chain couples TRBV7-3 to TRBJ2-3, with 13 bases matching TRBD2. The material sequenced was naive CD4+ T cells sorted from blood. Subset described: CD45RA+ positively selected. The sequence came from a man aged 25-45 years in good health. The CDR3 sequence: CASSLGLAGFDTQYF. CDR3 in DNA: TGTGCCAGCAGCTTGGGACTAGCGGGATTTGATACGCAGTATTTT.